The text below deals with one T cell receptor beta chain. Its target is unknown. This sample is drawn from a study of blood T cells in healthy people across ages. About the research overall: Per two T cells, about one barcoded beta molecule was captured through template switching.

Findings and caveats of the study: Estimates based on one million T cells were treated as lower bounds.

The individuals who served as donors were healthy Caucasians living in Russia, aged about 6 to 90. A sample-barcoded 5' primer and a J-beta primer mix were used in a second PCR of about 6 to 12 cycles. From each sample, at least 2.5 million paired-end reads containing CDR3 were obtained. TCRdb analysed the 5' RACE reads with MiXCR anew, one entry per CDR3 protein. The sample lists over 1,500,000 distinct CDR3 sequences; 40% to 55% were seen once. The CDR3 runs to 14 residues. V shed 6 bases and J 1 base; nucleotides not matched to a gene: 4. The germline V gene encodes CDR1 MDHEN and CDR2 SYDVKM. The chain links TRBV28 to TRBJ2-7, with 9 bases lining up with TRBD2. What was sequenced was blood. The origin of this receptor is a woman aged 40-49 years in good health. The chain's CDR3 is CASRDAGGSYEQYF. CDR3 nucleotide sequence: TGTGCCAGCAGGGACGCGGGGGGGTCCTACGAGCAGTACTTC.